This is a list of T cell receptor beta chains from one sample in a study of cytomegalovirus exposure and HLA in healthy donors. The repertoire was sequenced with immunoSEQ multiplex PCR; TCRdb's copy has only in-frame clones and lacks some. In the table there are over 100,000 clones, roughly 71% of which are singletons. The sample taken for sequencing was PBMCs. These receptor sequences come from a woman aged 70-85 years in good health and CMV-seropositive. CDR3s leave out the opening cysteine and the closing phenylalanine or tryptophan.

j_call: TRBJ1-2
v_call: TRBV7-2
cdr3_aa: ASSLDRTYGYT

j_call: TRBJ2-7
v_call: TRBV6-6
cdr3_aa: ASSYGLSDRSYEQY

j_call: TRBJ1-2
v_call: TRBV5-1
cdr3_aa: ASSFQGAPNYGYT

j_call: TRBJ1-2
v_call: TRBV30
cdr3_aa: AWDGGMDGYGYT

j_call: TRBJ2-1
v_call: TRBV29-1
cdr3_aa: SVVQGADEQF

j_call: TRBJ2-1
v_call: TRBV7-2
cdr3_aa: ASSPQALNEQF

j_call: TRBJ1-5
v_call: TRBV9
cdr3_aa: ASSGGDRGQGPQH

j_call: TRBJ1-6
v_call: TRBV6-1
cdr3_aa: ASSEVASYNSPLH

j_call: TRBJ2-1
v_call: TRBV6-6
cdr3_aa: ASSYSQGAFNEQF

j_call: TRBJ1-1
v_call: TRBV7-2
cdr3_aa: ASSEQTGMDTEAF

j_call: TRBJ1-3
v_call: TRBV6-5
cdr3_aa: ASRDTGSGGNTIY

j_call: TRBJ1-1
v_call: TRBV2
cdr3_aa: ASSDRYLNTEAF

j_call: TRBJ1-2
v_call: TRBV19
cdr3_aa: ASRPSGAPAGYT

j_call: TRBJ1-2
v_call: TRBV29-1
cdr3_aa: SVTGQAEWSYT

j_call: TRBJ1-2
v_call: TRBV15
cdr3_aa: ATSTGGLNYGYT

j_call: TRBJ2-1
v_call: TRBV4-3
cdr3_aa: ASSQSLAAYNEQF

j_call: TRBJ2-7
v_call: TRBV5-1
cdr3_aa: ASSLASGGIAHEQY

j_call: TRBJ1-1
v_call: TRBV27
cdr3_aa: ASSLRQSSQAF

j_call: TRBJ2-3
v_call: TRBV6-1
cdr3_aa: ASRGDRPDTQY

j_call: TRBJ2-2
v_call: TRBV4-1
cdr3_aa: ASSSSPPGVGTGELF